This TCR beta chain was profiled in a study of blood T cell repertoires in COVID-19. This clone was recorded only once. With 4 bases removed from V and 0 bases from J, the gap between germline ends came to 9 bases. CDR1 and CDR2 (germline): MGHDK, SYGVNS. This CDR3 has 14 residues. Clones were sequenced by immunoSEQ multiplex PCR, and TCRdb holds only the in-frame ones, with some missing. Counted here are around 300,000 clones, around nine tenths occurring once; the ten biggest clones make up approximately 6%. Grouping used clinical history reported by participants in a survey and questionnaire. Resolution of symptoms, clearance, or two negative PCRs was present in recovered Cohort 3 donors.

Source material: PBMCs or T cells enriched from blood (not recorded which). V and J are TRBV25-1 and TRBJ1-1; D perhaps matches TRBD1 (6 bases). The clonotype comes from a woman in her thirties or forties who had recovered from COVID-19. In DNA, the CDR3 is TGTGCCAGCAGTGGCAACAGGGTGAACACTGAAGCTTTCTTT. Amino acid sequence: CASSGNRVNTEAFF.